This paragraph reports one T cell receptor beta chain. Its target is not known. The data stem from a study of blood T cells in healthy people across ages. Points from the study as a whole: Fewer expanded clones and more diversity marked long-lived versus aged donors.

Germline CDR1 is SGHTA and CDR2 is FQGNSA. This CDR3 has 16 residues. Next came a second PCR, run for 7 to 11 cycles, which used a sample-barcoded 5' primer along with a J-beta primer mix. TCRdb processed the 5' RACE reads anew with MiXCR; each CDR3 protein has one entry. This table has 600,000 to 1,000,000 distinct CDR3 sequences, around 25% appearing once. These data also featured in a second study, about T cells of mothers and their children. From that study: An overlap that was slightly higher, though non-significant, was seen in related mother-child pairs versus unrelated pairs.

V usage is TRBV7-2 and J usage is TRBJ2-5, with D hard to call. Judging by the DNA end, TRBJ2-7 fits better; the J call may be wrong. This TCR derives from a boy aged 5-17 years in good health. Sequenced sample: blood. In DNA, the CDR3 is TGTGCCAGCAGCTTATTCCCCCAGGACCTCTCCTACGAGCAGTACTTC. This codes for CASSLFPQDLSYEQYF.